These T cell receptor beta chains were read from a single sample in a study of blood T cell repertoires in COVID-19. The assay was immunoSEQ multiplex PCR, and TCRdb's table has in-frame clones only and misses some. Of 110,000 to 150,000 clones in the sample, roughly 90% are singletons; the top ten hold 2.5% to 3%. Sequenced input: peripheral blood. The source of these receptors is a man aged 60 to 75 with active or convalescent COVID-19. CDR3s include the opening cysteine and the closing phenylalanine or tryptophan. Fields, in order: D gene, J gene, V gene, clone size, CDR3 DNA, CDR3 protein. D genes are given only for firm matches. Clone size is shown for a subset of rows, as once, few, many or a class of expanded clone.

>-|TRBJ1-1|TRBV28|-
TGTGCCAGCAGTGGGACATACAACACTGAAGCTTTCTTT
CASSGTYNTEAFF
>-|TRBJ1-2|TRBV3-1/TRBV3-2|-
TGTGCCAGCAGCCAAGTTATGACAGGCCTTTGGGGCTACACCTTC
CASSQVMTGLWGYTF
>-|TRBJ2-5|TRBV6-5|-
TGTGCCAGCAGCGCTGGAGGGAGAGAGACCCAGTACTTC
CASSAGGRETQYF
>-|TRBJ2-7|TRBV6-5|-
TGTGCCAGTAATTCCAGGGGTAAGGCCTACGAGCAGTACTTC
CASNSRGKAYEQYF
>-|TRBJ1-1|TRBV7-3|many
TGTGCCAGCAGCCCCGGGACAATGAACACTGAAGCTTTCTTT
CASSPGTMNTEAFF
>TRBD2|TRBJ2-1|TRBV5-4|-
TGTGCCAGCAGCCCCGGGACTAGCGGGATAGACAATGAGCAGTTCTTC
CASSPGTSGIDNEQFF
>TRBD1|TRBJ1-4|TRBV7-7|-
TGTGCCAGCAGCGTCCGGGACAGAGAAAAACTGTTTTTT
CASSVRDREKLFF
>TRBD2|TRBJ2-5|TRBV6-5|-
TGTGCCACCTGGACTAGCCGGCTGGAGACCCAGTACTTC
CATWTSRLETQYF
>TRBD1|TRBJ1-5|TRBV6-5|-
TGTGCCAGCAGTCACGGACAGGGGGTGAATCAGCCCCAGCATTTT
CASSHGQGVNQPQHF
>-|TRBJ2-2|TRBV27|-
TGTGCCAGCAGTATAGCTAGCGTGAAAACCGGGGAGCTGTTTTTT
CASSIASVKTGELFF
>-|TRBJ1-4|TRBV21-1|once
TGTGCCAGCACCAGCAAAGAAATCGGGCGAGGACAGGGGCGGGAAAAACTGTTTTTT
CASTSKEIGRGQGREKLFF
>-|TRBJ1-1|TRBV9|-
TGTGCCAGCTCCGGGACACCCGACACTGAAGCTTTCTTT
CASSGTPDTEAFF
>-|TRBJ1-2|TRBV2|-
TGTGCCAGCACTCCTGGACAGACCCCGGATGGCTACACCTTC
CASTPGQTPDGYTF
>TRBD2|TRBJ2-1|TRBV27|-
TGTGCCAGCAGTTTCAATAGCGGGATCAACAATGAGCAGTTCTTC
CASSFNSGINNEQFF
>TRBD1|TRBJ1-5|TRBV2|once
TGTGCCAGCAGTGACCACAGGGGCCCTAATCAGCCCCAGCATTTT
CASSDHRGPNQPQHF
>TRBD1|TRBJ1-2|TRBV4-3|-
TGCGCCAGCAGCCAAGAACTCGACAGGGTCTATGGCTACACCTTC
CASSQELDRVYGYTF
>TRBD2|TRBJ2-3|TRBV28|-
TGTGCCAGCAGTTCCGAAGCGGGAGGGCCGGGTATAGATACGCAGTATTTT
CASSSEAGGPGIDTQYF
>TRBD2|TRBJ2-1|TRBV3-1/TRBV3-2|-
TGTGCCAGCAGCCAGTTACTAGCGGGAGCTGAGCAGTTCTTC
CASSQLLAGAEQFF
>TRBD1|TRBJ2-5|TRBV28|once
TGTGCCAGCAGTGGCTCGGGACAGGGGGCGGAAGAGACCCAGTACTTC
CASSGSGQGAEETQYF
>TRBD2|TRBJ2-6|TRBV13|-
TGTGCCAGCAGCTTGGGACTAGCAATCGGGGCCAACGTCCTGACTTTC
CASSLGLAIGANVLTF
>-|TRBJ1-1|TRBV29-1|-
TGCAGCGTTAAAAACAGTTACATGAACACTGAAGCTTTCTTT
CSVKNSYMNTEAFF
>TRBD1|TRBJ2-2|TRBV9|-
TGTGCCAGCAGCGGCCAGGGGGCGACAGTCGGGGAGCTGTTTTTT
CASSGQGATVGELFF
>TRBD2|TRBJ2-1|TRBV7-2|once
TGTGCCAGCAGCTCTCAGGGAACGGGGGGCAATGAGCAGTTCTTC
CASSSQGTGGNEQFF
>-|TRBJ1-2|TRBV7-8|-
TGTGCCAGCAGCCCCCCCGACAGTTACACCTTC
CASSPPDSYTF
>-|TRBJ2-7|TRBV5-5|-
TGTGCCAGCAGCTTGTTTGAGGCAATCCAGTACTTC
CASSLFEAIQYF
>TRBD2|TRBJ2-1|TRBV7-2|-
TGTGCCAGCAGCTTATACGGGGGGGTTCGTAATGAGCAGTTCTTC
CASSLYGGVRNEQFF
>TRBD1|TRBJ1-6|TRBV4-3|-
TGCGCCAGCAGCCAAGAAGGGACAGCAAATTCACCCCTCCACTTT
CASSQEGTANSPLHF
>TRBD1|TRBJ1-2|TRBV6-5|-
TGTGCCAGCAGACCTACAGGGGGCGTGGGCTACACCTTC
CASRPTGGVGYTF
>TRBD1|TRBJ1-2|TRBV29-1|-
TGCAGCGTTGAAGGGGTCCCCGGGACAGAGAACTATGGCTACACCTTC
CSVEGVPGTENYGYTF
>TRBD1|TRBJ2-3|TRBV3-1/TRBV3-2|-
TGTGCCAGCAGCAAATCGACCGGACAGGCGACCACGCAGTATTTT
CASSKSTGQATTQYF
>TRBD1|TRBJ2-3|TRBV18|-
TGTGCCAGCTCACCCTTGAACAGGGGGCACACAGATACGCAGTATTTT
CASSPLNRGHTDTQYF
>-|TRBJ2-7|TRBV28|-
TGTGCCAGCAGTGTTAATTACGAGCAGTACTTC
CASSVNYEQYF
>-|TRBJ1-1|TRBV3-1/TRBV3-2|-
TGTGCCAGCAGCCAAGACGAATACTCAGGATACACTGAAGCTTTCTTT
CASSQDEYSGYTEAFF
>TRBD1|TRBJ1-1|TRBV19|-
TGTGCCAGTAGTATATACCACAGGGGAACTGAAGCTTTCTTT
CASSIYHRGTEAFF
>-|TRBJ1-3|TRBV6-6|-
TGTGCCAGCAGTACCGCTGAGCCCTCTGGAAACACCATATATTTT
CASSTAEPSGNTIYF
>-|TRBJ1-4|TRBV25-1|-
TGTGCCAGCAGACAGGGTGCTAATGAAAAACTGTTTTTT
CASRQGANEKLFF
>TRBD2|TRBJ2-5|TRBV6-5|once
TGTGCCAGCCGACTAGCGGGGGGCCCCGAGACCCAGTACTTC
CASRLAGGPETQYF
>-|TRBJ2-2|TRBV4-3|-
TGCGCCAGCAGCCAAGTCTGGGACTTACCCACCGGGGAGCTGTTTTTT
CASSQVWDLPTGELFF
>-|TRBJ1-2|TRBV2|-
TGTGCCAGCAGTGAAGGCGGCTCCTATGGCTACACCTTC
CASSEGGSYGYTF
>-|TRBJ2-1|TRBV27|-
TGTGCCAGCAGTTCCAGACTGCCTGCTGGGCAGTTCTTC
CASSSRLPAGQFF
>TRBD1|TRBJ1-2|TRBV7-2|-
TGTGCCAGCAGCTTATACCCCCCGACAGGGAACTATGGCTACACCTTC
CASSLYPPTGNYGYTF
>TRBD1|TRBJ1-1|TRBV29-1|few
TGCAGCGTTTGGGACAGGACGAACACTGAAGCTTTCTTT
CSVWDRTNTEAFF
>-|TRBJ2-5|TRBV3-1/TRBV3-2|-
TGTGCCAGCAGCCAAGGTTCGGGTCGGGTCGAGACCCAGTACTTC
CASSQGSGRVETQYF
>-|TRBJ1-2|TRBV28|-
TGTGCCAGCAGTTTGGAGGGATACTACTATGGCTACACCTTC
CASSLEGYYYGYTF
>TRBD1|TRBJ1-6|TRBV10-3|-
TGTGCCATCCGGGCCGGGCGACAGGGTTCACCCCTCCACTTT
CAIRAGRQGSPLHF
>TRBD1|TRBJ2-3|TRBV27|once
TGTGCCAGCAGCTCCTCAGGAGGAGGACAGGGGGCCGTAGATACGCAGTATTTT
CASSSSGGGQGAVDTQYF
>-|TRBJ1-2|TRBV18|-
TGTGCCAGCTCACCCCCGGGGAACACCTATGGCTACACCTTC
CASSPPGNTYGYTF
>TRBD1|TRBJ1-2|TRBV28|-
TGTGCCAGCAGTTTGGGGGGGGAGGGACAGGCCAACTATGGCTACACCTTC
CASSLGGEGQANYGYTF
>TRBD2|TRBJ2-1|TRBV7-3|once
TGTGCCAGCAGCCTTGGACTAGCAGTCAATGAGCAGTTCTTC
CASSLGLAVNEQFF
>-|TRBJ2-3|TRBV19|-
TGTGCCAGTAGTATGGGGCTTTCCGAGGCAGATACGCAGTATTTT
CASSMGLSEADTQYF
>TRBD1|TRBJ2-7|TRBV5-1|once
TGCGCCAGCAGCAGGGGGCTGACTCCCTACGAGCAGTACTTC
CASSRGLTPYEQYF
>TRBD1|TRBJ1-2|TRBV6-5|-
TGTGCCAGCAGCGCCCCCGGGACAGGGGGCAGAGGCTACACCTTC
CASSAPGTGGRGYTF
>TRBD2|TRBJ2-2|TRBV24-1|-
TGTGCCACCAGTGATCCGCCCACTAGCGGGAGTCGAGTCGGGGAGCTGTTTTTT
CATSDPPTSGSRVGELFF
>TRBD2|TRBJ2-1|TRBV15|-
TGTGCCACCAGCAGGGAGGGACTAGCGAGTTCCTACAATGAGCAGTTCTTC
CATSREGLASSYNEQFF